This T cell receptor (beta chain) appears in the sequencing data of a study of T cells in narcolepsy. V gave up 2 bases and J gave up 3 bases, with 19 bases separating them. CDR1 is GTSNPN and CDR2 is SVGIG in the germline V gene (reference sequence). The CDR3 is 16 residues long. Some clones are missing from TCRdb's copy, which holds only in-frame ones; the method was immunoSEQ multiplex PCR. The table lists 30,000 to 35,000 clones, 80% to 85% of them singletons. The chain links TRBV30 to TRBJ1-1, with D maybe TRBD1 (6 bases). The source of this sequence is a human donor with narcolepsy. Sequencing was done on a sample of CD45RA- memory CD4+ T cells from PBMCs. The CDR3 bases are TGTGCCTGGAGTTCCGGGGGCGACTCCCGGTACACTGAAGCTTTCTTT. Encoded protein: CAWSSGGDSRYTEAFF.